This passage covers 7 T cell receptor beta chains from one sample sequenced in a study of neurological immune-mediated disorders. One entry per CDR3 protein, called by TCRdb with MiXCR from the 5' RACE reads. The repertoire includes tens of thousands of distinct CDR3 sequences, nearly 6.5% of them detected once, and about 0.54% sits in the top ten. Specimen: CD4+ T cells from blood. The receptors stem from a woman between 35 and 50 years old in good health.

This clonotype was detected a few times. V usage is TRBV27 and J usage is TRBJ2-2; 8 positions match TRBD1. Per germline, CDR1 MNHEY and CDR2 SMNVEV (reference sequence). The length of the CDR3 is 18 residues. V lost 6 bases, J lost 3 bases, and 15 bases stayed unmatched. The CDR3 protein is CASRSSGTGGLDTGELFF. DNA of the CDR3: TGTGCCAGCAGGAGTTCCGGAACAGGGGGTTTGGACACCGGGGAGCTGTTTTTT.

As regards this clonotype: A read error may explain this, as a much larger clone is one base away. The CDR3 is CANSTHGGPGANVLTF. CDR3 nucleotides: TGTGCCAACAGCACCCACGGAGGCCCTGGGGCCAACGTCCTGACTTTC. The chain combines TRBV28 with TRBJ2-6; tentative D call: TRBD2 (5 bases). Germline V gives CDR1 MDHEN, CDR2 SYDVKM. V was pared by 10 bases and J by 2 bases, with 18 bases between. The CDR3 totals 16 residues.

This clonotype was recorded many times. The chain recombines TRBV28 with TRBJ2-7; no clear D. Germline lookup yields CDR1 MDHEN and CDR2 SYDVKM. V gave up 5 bases and J gave up 1 base, with 3 bases separating them. The CDR3 runs to 11 residues. CDR3 coding DNA: TGTGCCAGCAGTCGGTCCTACGAGCAGTACTTC. Protein: CASSRSYEQYF.

This clonotype was recorded at least ten times. The chain recombines TRBV7-9 with TRBJ1-1, with a tentative D call TRBD1 (5 bases). V lost 6 bases and J lost 0, with 14 bases in between. The germline CDR1 and CDR2 sequences are SEHNR and FQNEAQ (reference sequence). The CDR3 sequence is 15 residues long. CDR3 nucleotides: TGTGCCAGCAGTTCCCGAGCAGGGATGAACACTGAAGCTTTCTTT. This sequence encodes CASSSRAGMNTEAFF.

This clonotype was counted at least ten times. This sequence joins TRBV5-1 and TRBJ2-7, with 8 bases fitting TRBD2. Trimming removed 0 bases from V and 3 bases from J; junction bases left unmatched: 8. CDR1 SGHRS and CDR2 YFSETQ come from the germline V gene. The CDR3 covers 16 residues. CDR3 protein: CASSLGGAGGGYEQYF. In DNA form, the CDR3 reads TGCGCCAGCAGCTTGGGGGGTGCGGGAGGCGGCTACGAGCAGTACTTC.

The table lists this clonotype with many counts. The chain combines TRBV7-2 with TRBJ1-3; no clear D. Trimming removed 7 bases at V and 2 bases at J, with 6 bases between. This CDR3 contains 12 residues. Germline lookup yields CDR1 SGHTA and CDR2 FQGNSA. CDR3 DNA sequence: TGTGCCAGCACCCTGCCTGGAAACACCATATATTTT. Its translation is CASTLPGNTIYF.

This clonotype came up many times. The chain recombines TRBV28 with TRBJ2-3; 10 bases line up with TRBD1. There are 18 residues in the CDR3. Trimming at V came to 7 bases and at J to 5 bases, leaving 18 bases not matched to a gene. Germline V gene sequence: CDR1 MDHEN, CDR2 SYDVKM. The CDR3 protein is CASTLPGRTGGSKDTQYF. The CDR3 DNA reads TGTGCCAGCACCCTCCCAGGGAGGACAGGGGGGTCCAAAGATACGCAGTATTTT.